A single sample gave rise to the 3 T cell receptor beta chains below, sequenced in a study of shared clonotypes between healthy human individuals. The protocol was immunoSEQ multiplex PCR, while the TCRdb copy is restricted to in-frame clones and leaves out a portion. The table includes about 1.1 million clones, more than 75% detected once. The sequencing input was memory CD4+ T cells from PBMCs. Subset specified: CD45RA-negative fraction. The source is a man between 18 and 29 years old in good health. Some clones in this sample may be carry-over from other donors' samples.

About this clone itself: The identical CDR3 is also encoded by other nucleotide sequences in the sample. V is TRBV18 and J is TRBJ2-1; D perhaps matches TRBD2 (6 bases). CDR3 length: 12 amino acids. Germline V gene data show CDR1 as KGHSH and CDR2 as LQKENI. Trimming left V 3 bases short and J 8 bases short, with 8 bases between. The CDR3 DNA reads TGTGCCAGCTCACCGTCGGGAGATGAGCAGTTCTTC. Encoded protein: CASSPSGDEQFF.

The chain joins TRBV28 to TRBJ1-1; no reliable D call. The germline gives CDR1 MDHEN, CDR2 SYDVKM. The CDR3 is 15 amino acids. Trimming took 2 bases from V and 11 from J, leaving 21 bases between them. The CDR3 nucleotides read TGTGCCAGCAGTTTAGGAGGAACAGTTCGGGCGTCGGCTTTCTTT. This encodes CASSLGGTVRASAFF.

This chain connects TRBV10-3 to TRBJ1-1; TRBD1 is a possible D gene (5 bases). The ends were cut back, 6 bases at V and 1 base at J, with 15 bases in the middle. CDR3 size: 15 residues. Germline V gives CDR1 ENHRY, CDR2 SYGVKD. DNA of the CDR3: TGTGCCATCAGAATACAGGACGGGGCGAACACTGAAGCTTTCTTT. Amino acid sequence: CAIRIQDGANTEAFF.